These 32 T cell receptor beta chains were sequenced from one sample in a study of cytomegalovirus exposure and HLA in healthy donors. PCR was performed using 60 Vbeta and 13 Jbeta primers. The method was immunoSEQ multiplex PCR; TCRdb's version includes in-frame clones alone and lacks a portion of them. The sample includes under 70,000 clones, roughly 70% seen only once; the top ten take about a third. Sequenced sample: PBMCs. These receptors all come from a man between 35 and 55 years old in good health and CMV-seropositive.

The chain is built from TRBV5-1 and TRBJ2-3; possibly TRBD1 for D (7 bases). V lost 4 bases to trimming and J lost 3 bases, with 15 bases between them. There are 15 residues in the CDR3. CDR1 is SGHRS and CDR2 is YFSETQ in the germline V gene. CDR3 sequence (DNA): TGCGCCAGCAGCCAAACAGGGGCGGGAACAGATACGCAGTATTTT. Amino acid sequence: CASSQTGAGTDTQYF.

The chain recombines TRBV7-9 with TRBJ2-5; 9 bases agree with TRBD2. CDR1 and CDR2 from the germline V gene are SEHNR and FQNEAQ (reference sequence). Trimming took 2 bases from V and 2 from J; bases not matched to a gene: 6. There are 16 residues in the CDR3. CDR3 nucleotide sequence: TGTGCCAGCAGCTTATACGGCGGGGGGGATCAAGAGACCCAGTACTTC. This sequence encodes CASSLYGGGDQETQYF.

The chain links TRBV5-6 to TRBJ2-3; weak D call: TRBD1 (6 bases). The CDR3 has 15 amino acids. The V end was cut by 2 bases, the J end by 5 bases, with 15 bases between. CDR1 is SGHDT, CDR2 YYEEEE, per germline. The CDR3 DNA sequence: TGTGCCAGCAGCTTAAGGCGGACAGCATTAGATACGCAGTATTTT. As protein: CASSLRRTALDTQYF. The full variable domain, in which reference TRBV5-6 and TRBJ2-3 provide the parts outside the CDR3, is DAGVTQSPTHLIKTRGQQVTLRCSPKSGHDTVSWYQQALGQGPQFIFQYYEEEERQRGNFPDRFSGHQFPNYSSELNVNALLLGDSALYLCASSLRRTALDTQYFGPGTRLTVL.

CDR3 amino acids: CASSFSTGDYGYTF. The CDR3 DNA reads TGCGCCAGCAGCTTTTCCACAGGGGACTATGGCTACACCTTC. The V and J genes are TRBV5-1 and TRBJ1-2; TRBD1 aligns across 7 bases. The germline gives CDR1 SGHRS, CDR2 YFSETQ. The CDR3 is 14 amino acids. The ends lost 2 bases at V and 3 bases at J; junction bases unmatched: 4.

The chain joins TRBV7-8 to TRBJ2-1; TRBD2 matches at 10 bases. The CDR3 is 15 amino acids. Germline assignment: CDR1 SGHVS and CDR2 FQNEAQ. J gave up 2 bases and V 3 bases, and 1 base lay outside the gene matches. The chain's CDR3 is CASSFSGGTYNEQFF. The CDR3 DNA is TGTGCCAGCAGCTTTAGCGGGGGGACCTACAATGAGCAGTTCTTC.

The CDR3 nucleotides read TGTGCCAGCAGCCTAGTCCTGGGACTGGCAGATACGCAGTATTTT. Protein: CASSLVLGLADTQYF. The J gene is TRBJ2-3, the V gene TRBV13; a possible D gene is TRBD2 (6 bases). The length of the CDR3 is 15 residues. V shed 5 bases and J shed 4 bases, with 16 bases lying between them. Per germline, CDR1 PRHDT and CDR2 FYEKMQ (reference sequence).

The chain is built from TRBV30 and TRBJ1-5; D not certain. Trimming removed 4 bases at V and 2 bases at J, with 9 bases between. This CDR3 region has 13 residues. The germline V gene has CDR1 GTSNPN and CDR2 SVGIG (reference sequence). The CDR3 DNA follows: TGTGCCTGGACTCGCGGGGGCAATCAGCCCCAGCATTTT. Translation: CAWTRGGNQPQHF.

V is TRBV5-8 and J is TRBJ2-3; tentative D call: TRBD1 (6 bases). Trimming removed 6 bases at V and 0 bases at J, with 23 bases between. Germline CDR1 is SGHTS and CDR2 is YDEGEE. The CDR3 has 18 amino acids. DNA of the CDR3: TGTGCCAGCACCTTTGGGACGTCTGGGGGCCTTAGCACAGATACGCAGTATTTT. Its protein is CASTFGTSGGLSTDTQYF.

The gene calls are TRBV4-1 and TRBJ2-5; the D gene is possibly TRBD1 (5 bases). The J call is uncertain, as TRBJ2-7 better fits the DNA end. The germline V gene has CDR1 MGHRA and CDR2 YSYEKL. The CDR3 has 15 amino acids. The CDR3 DNA reads as TGCGCCAGCAGCCAAGAGGGAACAGGTTTCTACGAGCAGTACTTC. Residues: CASSQEGTGFYEQYF.

The chain has TRBV19 and TRBJ2-3; D may be TRBD1 (6 bases). V gave up 3 bases and J gave up 5 bases, with 9 bases separating them. In germline, CDR1 is LNHDA, CDR2 SQIVND (reference sequence). The CDR3 totals 13 residues. The CDR3 coding sequence is TGTGCCAGTAGTATCTTAGGGGGAGATACGCAGTATTTT. Protein product: CASSILGGDTQYF.

The J gene is TRBJ1-2, the V gene TRBV9; D gene uncertain. Germline V gene sequence: CDR1 SGDLS, CDR2 YYNGEE. The V end lost 0 bases, the J end lost 4 bases, and 7 bases lay between the germline ends. CDR3 length: 13 residues. In nucleotides, the CDR3 is TGTGCCAGCAGCGTAGGACTGCGCTATGGCTACACCTTC. Amino acid sequence: CASSVGLRYGYTF.

The chain uses TRBV5-1 and TRBJ1-1, with TRBD1 matching 7 bases. V lost 2 bases, J lost 3 bases, and 4 bases stayed unmatched. This CDR3 spans 14 amino acids. Germline CDR1 reads SGHRS; CDR2 reads YFSETQ. CDR3 sequence reads: CASSFRGRDTEAFF. The CDR3 DNA reads as TGCGCCAGCAGCTTTAGGGGGCGGGACACTGAAGCTTTCTTT.

The sample holds one count of this clone. The chain recombines TRBV7-9 with TRBJ1-5; 8 bases line up with TRBD1. There are 15 residues in the CDR3. The V segment lost 5 bases and the J segment 6 bases; nucleotides outside the gene matches: 9. Germline-derived CDR1 and CDR2 are SEHNR and FQNEAQ (reference sequence). For the CDR3, the DNA is TGTGCCAGCAGCCCAGGGACAGGATCGGCTCAGCCCCAGCATTTT. Translated, it gives CASSPGTGSAQPQHF. Drawing the rest from reference TRBV7-9 and TRBJ1-5, the complete variable domain is DTGVSQNPRHKITKRGQNVTFRCDPISEHNRLYWYRQTLGQGPEFLTYFQNEAQLEKSRLLSDRFSAERPKGSFSTLEIQRTEQGDSAMYLCASSPGTGSAQPQHFGDGTRLSIL.

This chain connects TRBV9 to TRBJ2-7, with TRBD1 matching over 11 bases. Germline lookup yields CDR1 SGDLS and CDR2 YYNGEE. The J segment lost 6 bases and the V segment lost 3 bases, leaving 8 bases of the junction unmatched. This CDR3 spans 15 amino acids. CDR3 DNA sequence: TGTGCCAGCAGCGGAACCGGGACAGGGGGGGTCGAGCAGTACTTC. Amino acid sequence: CASSGTGTGGVEQYF.

The chain carries TRBV6-5 and TRBJ2-7, with 9 positions matching TRBD2. V gave up 5 bases and J gave up 0 bases; unmatched junction bases: 5. CDR3 length: 15 amino acids. CDR1 and CDR2 from the germline V gene are MNHEY and SVGAGI. The chain's CDR3 is CASSRLAGDSYEQYF. The DNA of the CDR3 is TGTGCCAGCAGTCGCTTAGCGGGGGACTCCTACGAGCAGTACTTC.

V gene TRBV29-1 combines with J gene TRBJ2-2; 9 positions match TRBD1. Losses at the gene ends were 6 bases for V and 1 base for J; bases not matched to a gene: 6. The germline CDR1 and CDR2 sequences are SQVTM and ANQGSEA. CDR3 size: 15 residues. CDR3 coding DNA: TGCAGCGTAACTACAGGGGGCGGGAACACCGGGGAGCTGTTTTTT. It yields the protein CSVTTGGGNTGELFF.

This clone was counted a few times. In DNA form, the CDR3 reads TGTGCCATCAGTACAGGAAATAGCAATCAGCCCCAGCATTTT. Translated, it gives CAISTGNSNQPQHF. V usage is TRBV10-3 and J usage is TRBJ1-5; D might be TRBD1 (5 bases). CDR1 ENHRY and CDR2 SYGVKD come from the germline V gene. This CDR3 region has 14 residues. V was clipped by 5 bases and J by 0 bases, with 8 bases between them.

In this sample, this clone turned up a few times. The chain links TRBV12-5 to TRBJ1-1; D perhaps matches TRBD1 (6 bases). Trimming took 0 bases from V and 6 from J, leaving 14 bases between them. Per the germline V gene, CDR1 is LGHNT and CDR2 is FRNRAP. The CDR3 totals 15 residues. The CDR3 nucleotides read TGTGCTAGTGGTTTGGTAGGGAGGGGGGGCCCTGAAGCTTTCTTT. Its protein is CASGLVGRGGPEAFF.

This chain uses TRBV19 with TRBJ1-5; D is possibly TRBD1 (6 bases). Deletions cut 5 bases from V and 7 bases from J, with 18 bases between. Per germline, CDR1 LNHDA and CDR2 SQIVND (reference sequence). The CDR3 is 15 amino acids. CDR3 protein: CASSSRQVLGQPQHF. The CDR3 coding sequence is TGTGCCAGTAGTTCCCGACAGGTGCTTGGGCAGCCCCAGCATTTT.

This clone was counted only a few times. V and J are TRBV5-6 and TRBJ1-1; maybe TRBD1 (6 bases). CDR1 and CDR2 (germline): SGHDT, YYEEEE. The V end lost 0 bases, the J end lost 2 bases, and 11 bases lay between the germline ends. The CDR3 runs 15 residues. The CDR3 loop reads CASSLEGGVNTEAFF. CDR3 sequence (DNA): TGTGCCAGCAGCTTGGAGGGGGGGGTCAACACTGAAGCTTTCTTT.

The gene calls are TRBV18 and TRBJ2-3; TRBD2 is a possible D gene (5 bases). The length of the CDR3 is 15 residues. From germline, CDR1 is KGHSH and CDR2 LQKENI. Trimming pared 4 bases from V and 6 bases from J, leaving 17 bases between. Here the CDR3 reads CASSQLAGSGDTQYF. In nucleotides, the CDR3 is TGTGCCAGCTCACAATTGGCGGGTTCAGGCGATACGCAGTATTTT.

The rearrangement links TRBV21-1 to TRBJ1-6; TRBD1 was called by the table and not checked on the DNA. TRBV21-1 is an annotated pseudogene. This CDR3 contains 17 residues. The chain's CDR3 is CASSPRTGSNYNSPLHF. The CDR3 coding sequence is TGTGCCAGCAGTCCTAGGACAGGGAGTAATTATAATTCACCCCTCCACTTT.

This clone was seen just once. V usage is TRBV20-1 and J usage is TRBJ1-2; D not certain. This CDR3 has 11 residues. V was clipped by 6 bases and J by 8 bases, with 13 bases between them. The V gene's germline CDR1 is DFQATT and CDR2 SNEGSKA (reference sequence). The CDR3 DNA follows: TGCAGTGCCAGTACCCCGAAGGGCTACACCTTC. Protein sequence: CSASTPKGYTF.

As for this clone: The germline gene is not matched at one end of the junction; a read error may be the cause. This chain joins TRBV4-1 and TRBJ2-5; no clear D gene. The CDR3 runs 15 residues. Per the germline V gene, CDR1 is MGHRA and CDR2 is YSYEKL. The CDR3 nucleotides are TGCGCCAGCACCCAAGGGTCCGCGGACCAAGAGACCCAGTACTTC. It specifies CASTQGSADQETQYF.

The chain employs TRBV5-4 and TRBJ2-1; 9 nucleotides align to TRBD2. Trimming cost V 4 bases and J 3 bases; bases outside gene matches: 8. From germline, CDR1 is SGHNT and CDR2 YYREEE (reference sequence). The CDR3 runs 16 residues. The CDR3 region has the DNA TGTGCCAGCAGCGATGGAGGGCGGGGGGGCTACAATGAGCAGTTCTTC. Encoded protein: CASSDGGRGGYNEQFF. Full variable domain (outside the CDR3, taken from reference TRBV5-4 and TRBJ2-1): ETGVTQSPTHLIKTRGQQVTLRCSSQSGHNTVSWYQQALGQGPQFIFQYYREEENGRGNFPPRFSGLQFPNYSSELNVNALELDDSALYLCASSDGGRGGYNEQFFGPGTRLTVL.

The rearrangement uses TRBV2 and TRBJ2-1, with 13 positions matching TRBD2. The CDR3 is 13 amino acids. Germline V gene data show CDR1 as SNHLY and CDR2 as FYNNEI. The V segment lost 8 bases and the J segment 10 bases; nucleotides outside the gene matches: 5. DNA for the CDR3: TGTGCCAGCCGGACTAGCGGGGGCGGGGAGCAGTTCTTC. Translating gives CASRTSGGGEQFF.

The rearrangement joins TRBV9 to TRBJ1-2; D gene unclear. V lost 3 bases and J 8 bases, leaving 14 bases between the germline ends. This CDR3 has 13 residues. Germline CDR1 reads SGDLS; CDR2 reads YYNGEE. The CDR3 DNA reads TGTGCCAGCAGCGCGTACTCCGGGAGCGGCTACACCTTC. As protein: CASSAYSGSGYTF.

The chain has TRBV7-2 and TRBJ2-5, with a possible D match to TRBD1 (6 bases). The CDR3 has 16 residues. The V gene lost 4 bases and the J gene lost 1 base, with 16 bases spanning the gap. The germline gives CDR1 SGHTA, CDR2 FQGNSA. The CDR3 is CASSSRTASIQETQYF. DNA for the CDR3: TGTGCCAGCAGCTCCCGGACAGCCTCTATCCAAGAGACCCAGTACTTC.

The chain is built from TRBV7-6 and TRBJ2-7, with no clear D. The CDR3 contains 14 residues. Trimming stripped 0 bases from V and 7 bases from J, with 13 bases between. The germline gives CDR1 SGHVS, CDR2 FNYEAQ. CDR3 bases: TGTGCCAGCAGCTTAGCCCAGGAAATATCAGAGCAGTACTTC. Translating gives CASSLAQEISEQYF.

This clone was observed once. The chain carries TRBV5-1 and TRBJ2-5; D ambiguous. In germline, CDR1 is SGHRS, CDR2 YFSETQ. CDR3 size: 14 residues. V was trimmed by 4 bases and J by 5 bases, leaving 15 bases between them. This CDR3 reads CASSKTGEVETQYF. The CDR3 DNA is TGCGCCAGCAGCAAGACGGGTGAGGTGGAGACCCAGTACTTC. The full variable domain, its missing parts supplied by reference TRBV5-1 and TRBJ2-5, is KAGVTQTPRYLIKTRGQQVTLSCSPISGHRSVSWYQQTPGQGLQFLFEYFSETQRNKGNFPGRFSGRQFSNSRSEMNVSTLELGDSALYLCASSKTGEVETQYFGPGTRLLVL.

This clone was seen once. The genes are TRBV12-5 and TRBJ1-4; D ambiguous. V was shortened by 2 bases and J by 0 bases, with 13 bases between the two germline ends. This CDR3 spans 17 amino acids. Germline lookup yields CDR1 LGHNT and CDR2 FRNRAP. CDR3 in amino acids: CASGLSGSRPTNEKLFF. DNA of the CDR3: TGTGCTAGTGGTTTGTCGGGGTCTCGACCAACTAATGAAAAACTGTTTTTT.

In its sample, this clone was seen a few times. The genes are TRBV6-5 and TRBJ1-2; 10 nucleotides agree with TRBD1. Trimming took 0 bases from V and 3 from J; bases not matched to a gene: 4. This CDR3 comprises 16 residues. Germline lookup yields CDR1 MNHEY and CDR2 SVGAGI. CDR3 sequence: CASSYSKGTGDYGYTF. The CDR3 DNA is TGTGCCAGCAGTTACTCGAAGGGGACAGGGGACTATGGCTACACCTTC.